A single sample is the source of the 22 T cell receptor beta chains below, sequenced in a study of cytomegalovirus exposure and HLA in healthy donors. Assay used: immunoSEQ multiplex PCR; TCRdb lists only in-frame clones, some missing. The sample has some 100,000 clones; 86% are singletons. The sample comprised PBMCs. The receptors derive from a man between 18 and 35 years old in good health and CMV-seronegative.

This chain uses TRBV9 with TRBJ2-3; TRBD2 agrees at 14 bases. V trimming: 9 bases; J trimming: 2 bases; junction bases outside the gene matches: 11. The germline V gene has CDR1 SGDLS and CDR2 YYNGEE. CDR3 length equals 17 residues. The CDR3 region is CATSRGGLAGDTDTQYF. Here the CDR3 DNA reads TGTGCCACCTCAAGGGGGGGACTAGCGGGGGACACAGATACGCAGTATTTT.

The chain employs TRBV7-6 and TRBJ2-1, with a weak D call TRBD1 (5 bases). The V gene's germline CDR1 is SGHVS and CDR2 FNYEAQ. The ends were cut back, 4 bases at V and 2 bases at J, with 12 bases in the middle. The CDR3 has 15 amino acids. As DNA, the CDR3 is TGTGCCAGCAGCTCATTGGCCAGGGCCTACAATGAGCAGTTCTTC. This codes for CASSSLARAYNEQFF.

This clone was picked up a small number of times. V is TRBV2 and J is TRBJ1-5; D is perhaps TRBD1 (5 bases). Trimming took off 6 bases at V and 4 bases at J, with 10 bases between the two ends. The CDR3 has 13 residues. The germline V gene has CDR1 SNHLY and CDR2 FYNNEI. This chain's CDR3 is CASRVDSNQPQHF. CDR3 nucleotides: TGTGCCAGCAGGGTCGACAGTAATCAGCCCCAGCATTTT. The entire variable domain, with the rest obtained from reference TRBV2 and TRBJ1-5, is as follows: EPEVTQTPSHQVTQMGQEVILRCVPISNHLYFYWYRQILGQKVEFLVSFYNNEISEKSEIFDDQFSVERPDGSNFTLKIRSTKLEDSAMYFCASRVDSNQPQHFGDGTRLSIL.

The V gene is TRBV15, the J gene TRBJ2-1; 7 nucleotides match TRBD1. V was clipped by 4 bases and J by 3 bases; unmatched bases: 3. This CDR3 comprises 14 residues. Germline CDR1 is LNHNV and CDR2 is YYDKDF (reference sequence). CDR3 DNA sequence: TGTGCCACCAGCACCGGGACAGACTACAATGAGCAGTTCTTC. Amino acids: CATSTGTDYNEQFF.

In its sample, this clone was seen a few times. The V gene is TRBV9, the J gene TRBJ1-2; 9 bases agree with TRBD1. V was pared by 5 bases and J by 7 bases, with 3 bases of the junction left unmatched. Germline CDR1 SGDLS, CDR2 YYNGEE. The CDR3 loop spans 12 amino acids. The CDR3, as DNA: TGTGCCAGCAGACAGGGGGCGCGTGGCTACACCTTC. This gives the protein CASRQGARGYTF.

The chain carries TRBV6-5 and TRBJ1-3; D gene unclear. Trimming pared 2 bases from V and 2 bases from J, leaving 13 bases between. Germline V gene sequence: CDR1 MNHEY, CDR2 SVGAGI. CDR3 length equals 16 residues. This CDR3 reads CASSYGEVVAGNTIYF. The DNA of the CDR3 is TGTGCCAGCAGTTACGGCGAGGTGGTAGCTGGAAACACCATATATTTT.

CDR3 in DNA: TGTGCCATCAGTGGACAGAATAGCAATCAGCCCCAGCATTTT. Its translation is CAISGQNSNQPQHF. The J gene is TRBJ1-5, the V gene TRBV10-3; TRBD1 might be the D (5 bases). CDR3 size: 14 residues. Trimming stripped 4 bases from V and 0 bases from J, with 7 bases between. Germline-derived CDR1 and CDR2 are ENHRY and SYGVKD.

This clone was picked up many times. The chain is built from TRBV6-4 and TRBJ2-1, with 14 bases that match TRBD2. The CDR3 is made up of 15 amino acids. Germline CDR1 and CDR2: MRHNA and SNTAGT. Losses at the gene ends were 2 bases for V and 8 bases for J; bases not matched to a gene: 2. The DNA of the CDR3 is TGTGCCAGCAGTGACCGACTAGCGGGAGGGGATGAGCAGTTCTTC. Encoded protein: CASSDRLAGGDEQFF.

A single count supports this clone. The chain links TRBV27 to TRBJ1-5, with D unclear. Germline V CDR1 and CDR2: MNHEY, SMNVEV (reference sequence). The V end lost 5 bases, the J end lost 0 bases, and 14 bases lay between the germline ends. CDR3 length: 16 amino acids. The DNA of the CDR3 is TGTGCCAGCAGTCCATTCCCGGTTGATAGCAATCAGCCCCAGCATTTT. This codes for CASSPFPVDSNQPQHF.

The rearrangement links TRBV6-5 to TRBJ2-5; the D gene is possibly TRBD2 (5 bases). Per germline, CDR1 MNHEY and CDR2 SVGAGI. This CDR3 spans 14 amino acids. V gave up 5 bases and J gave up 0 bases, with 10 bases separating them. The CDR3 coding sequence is TGTGCCAGCAGTGGACTGAAGTACCAAGAGACCCAGTACTTC. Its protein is CASSGLKYQETQYF.

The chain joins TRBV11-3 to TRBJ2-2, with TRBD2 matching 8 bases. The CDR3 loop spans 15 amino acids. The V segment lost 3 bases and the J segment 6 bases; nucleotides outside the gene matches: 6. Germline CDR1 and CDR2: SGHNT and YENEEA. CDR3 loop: CASSLMAGGSGELFF. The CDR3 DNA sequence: TGTGCCAGCAGCTTGATGGCGGGGGGCTCCGGGGAGCTGTTTTTT.

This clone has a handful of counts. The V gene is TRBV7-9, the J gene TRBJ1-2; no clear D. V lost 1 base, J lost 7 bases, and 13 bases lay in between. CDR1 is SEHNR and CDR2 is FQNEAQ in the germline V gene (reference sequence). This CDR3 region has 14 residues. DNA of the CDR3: TGTGCCAGCAGCTTAGTGAGGCGGGGAGGTGGCTACACCTTC. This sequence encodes CASSLVRRGGGYTF.

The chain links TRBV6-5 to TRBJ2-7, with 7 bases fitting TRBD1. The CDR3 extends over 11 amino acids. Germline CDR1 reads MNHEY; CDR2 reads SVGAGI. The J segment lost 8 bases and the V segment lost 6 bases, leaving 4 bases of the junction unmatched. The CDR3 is CASSLQGQQYF. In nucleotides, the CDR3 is TGTGCCAGCAGCTTACAGGGGCAGCAGTACTTC.

As DNA, the CDR3 is TGTGCCAGCAGTTCTGGACAGCAAACTAACTATGGCTACACCTTC. Translating it yields CASSSGQQTNYGYTF. This chain joins TRBV27 and TRBJ1-2, with D possibly TRBD1 on 6 matching bases. The germline CDR1 and CDR2 sequences are MNHEY and SMNVEV (reference sequence). V lost 4 bases to trimming and J lost 0 bases, with 12 bases between them. The length of the CDR3 is 15 residues.

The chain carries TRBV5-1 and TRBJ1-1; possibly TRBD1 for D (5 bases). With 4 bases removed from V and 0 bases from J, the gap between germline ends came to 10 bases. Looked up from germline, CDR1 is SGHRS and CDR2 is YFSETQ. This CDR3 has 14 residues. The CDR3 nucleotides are TGCGCCAGCAGCCCGACAGACATGAACACTGAAGCTTTCTTT. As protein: CASSPTDMNTEAFF.

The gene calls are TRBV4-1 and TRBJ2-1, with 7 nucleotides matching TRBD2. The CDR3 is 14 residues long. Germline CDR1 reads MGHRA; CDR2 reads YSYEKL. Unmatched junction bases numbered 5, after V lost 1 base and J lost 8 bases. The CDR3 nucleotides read TGCGCCAGCAGCCAAGGGACTAGTTTCGATGAGCAGTTCTTC. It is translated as CASSQGTSFDEQFF.

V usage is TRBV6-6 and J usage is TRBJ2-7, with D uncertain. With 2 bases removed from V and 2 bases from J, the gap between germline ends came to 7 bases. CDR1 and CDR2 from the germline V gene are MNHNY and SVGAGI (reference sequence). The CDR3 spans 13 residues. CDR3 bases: TGTGCCAGCAGTTACGGTGCAGCCTACGAGCAGTACTTC. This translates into CASSYGAAYEQYF.

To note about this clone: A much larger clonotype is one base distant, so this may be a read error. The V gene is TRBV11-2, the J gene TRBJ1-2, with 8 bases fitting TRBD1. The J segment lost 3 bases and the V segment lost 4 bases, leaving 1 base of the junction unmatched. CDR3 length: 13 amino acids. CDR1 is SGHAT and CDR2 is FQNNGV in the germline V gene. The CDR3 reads CASSSTGDYGYTF. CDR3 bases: TGTGCCAGCAGCTCGACAGGGGACTATGGCTACACCTTC.

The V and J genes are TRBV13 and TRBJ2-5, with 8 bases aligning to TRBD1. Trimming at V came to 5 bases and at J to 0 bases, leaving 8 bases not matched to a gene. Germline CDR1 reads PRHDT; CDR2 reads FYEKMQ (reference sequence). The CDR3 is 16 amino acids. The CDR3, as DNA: TGTGCCAGCAGCCTCCGACAGGGGATGTACCAAGAGACCCAGTACTTC. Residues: CASSLRQGMYQETQYF.

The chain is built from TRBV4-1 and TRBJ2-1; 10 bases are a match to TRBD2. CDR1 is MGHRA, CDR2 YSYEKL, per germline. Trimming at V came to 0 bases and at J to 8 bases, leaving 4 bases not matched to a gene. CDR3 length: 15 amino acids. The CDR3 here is CASSQDGTSGDEQFF. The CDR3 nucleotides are TGCGCCAGCAGCCAAGATGGAACTAGCGGGGATGAGCAGTTCTTC.

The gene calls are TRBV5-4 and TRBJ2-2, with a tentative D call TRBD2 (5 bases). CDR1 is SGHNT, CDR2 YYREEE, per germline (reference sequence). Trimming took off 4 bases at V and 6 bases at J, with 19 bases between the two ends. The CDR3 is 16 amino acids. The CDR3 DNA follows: TGTGCCAGCAGCGAGACGGGGATCGGATTGGCCGGGGAGCTGTTTTTT. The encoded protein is CASSETGIGLAGELFF.

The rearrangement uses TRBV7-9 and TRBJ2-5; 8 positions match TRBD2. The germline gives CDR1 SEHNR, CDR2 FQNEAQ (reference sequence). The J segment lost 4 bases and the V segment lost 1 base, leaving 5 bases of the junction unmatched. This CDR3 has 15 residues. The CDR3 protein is CASSLVRGGIETQYF. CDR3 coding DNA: TGTGCCAGCAGCTTAGTACGGGGGGGAATAGAGACCCAGTACTTC.